These 17 T cell receptor beta chains were all obtained from the same sample, sequenced in a study of cytomegalovirus exposure and HLA in healthy donors. 60 Vbeta and 13 Jbeta primers were used in PCR. Assay used: immunoSEQ multiplex PCR; TCRdb lists only in-frame clones, some missing. The repertoire holds tens of thousands of clones, roughly 80% seen once, with roughly 1.2% in the top ten. Sequencing input: PBMCs. Receptors originate from a girl aged 2-10 years in good health and CMV-seropositive.

This chain links TRBV19 with TRBJ1-5; D call uncertain. Between the trimmed V and J ends, which lost 4 bases and 7 bases, there was a span of 8 bases. Looked up from germline, CDR1 is LNHDA and CDR2 is SQIVND (reference sequence). CDR3 length equals 12 residues. The CDR3: CASSTFPQPQHF. In DNA form, the CDR3 reads TGTGCCAGTAGTACCTTCCCGCAGCCCCAGCATTTT.

This clone was seen only a few times. V gene TRBV6-5 combines with J gene TRBJ2-1, with D tentatively TRBD2 (6 bases). CDR3 length: 14 amino acids. The germline V gene encodes CDR1 MNHEY and CDR2 SVGAGI. V lost 3 bases and J 9 bases, leaving 15 bases between the germline ends. This CDR3 is CASSYARRDGEQFF. The CDR3 region has the DNA TGTGCCAGCAGTTATGCTCGGCGGGACGGTGAGCAGTTCTTC.

The chain combines TRBV18 with TRBJ2-6; D is undetermined. The CDR3 contains 12 residues. CDR1 and CDR2 from the germline V gene are KGHSH and LQKENI. V was trimmed by 3 bases and J by 15 bases, leaving 12 bases between them. Here the CDR3 reads CASSPGGAGLTF. The CDR3 nucleotides are TGTGCCAGCTCACCCGGTGGTGCAGGCCTGACTTTC. The whole variable domain, remainder taken from reference TRBV18 and TRBJ2-6, is NAGVMQNPRHLVRRRGQEARLRCSPMKGHSHVYWYRQLPEEGLKFMVYLQKENIIDESGMPKERFSAEFPKEGPSILRIQQVVRGDSAAYFCASSPGGAGLTFGAGSRLTVL.

The CDR3 sequence: CAISGLAGGDFYEQYF. DNA of the CDR3: TGTGCCATCAGTGGACTAGCGGGAGGGGATTTCTACGAGCAGTACTTC. This chain joins TRBV10-3 and TRBJ2-5; 14 bases are shared with TRBD2. The tail of the sequence fits TRBJ2-7 better, so the J call may be wrong. Germline CDR1 and CDR2: ENHRY and SYGVKD. The CDR3 is made up of 16 amino acids.

This clone was picked up a small number of times. The chain joins TRBV4-1 to TRBJ2-1; TRBD2 is a possible D gene (5 bases). V was clipped by 3 bases and J by 5 bases, with 17 bases between them. The germline V gene has CDR1 MGHRA and CDR2 YSYEKL. CDR3 length equals 16 residues. CDR3 residues: CASSQDLAQHDNEQFF. CDR3 sequence (DNA): TGCGCCAGCAGCCAGGATCTAGCCCAACACGACAATGAGCAGTTCTTC.

The chain couples TRBV5-3 to TRBJ2-6; D might be TRBD2 (5 bases). TRBV5-3 is known as an ORF, though its function is uncertain. Trimming shortened V by 4 bases and J by 5 bases, and 28 bases separated the two germline ends. The CDR3 loop spans 20 amino acids. DNA for the CDR3: TGTGCCAGAAGCCAAGGAGGTCCTAAAGACTCGATCCTAAGGGCCAACGTCCTGACTTTC. Translated: CARSQGGPKDSILRANVLTF.

The chain links TRBV30 to TRBJ2-5; D not certain. The length of the CDR3 is 13 residues. CDR1 is GTSNPN, CDR2 SVGIG, per germline (reference sequence). Trimming took 0 bases from V and 2 from J, leaving 7 bases between them. The CDR3 reads CAWSVRQQETQYF. The CDR3 nucleotides are TGTGCCTGGAGTGTACGACAACAAGAGACCCAGTACTTC.

This rearrangement joins TRBV29-1 to TRBJ2-2, with a tentative D call TRBD1 (5 bases). Germline V CDR1 and CDR2: SQVTM, ANQGSEA. V shed 0 bases and J shed 10 bases, with 9 bases lying between them. The CDR3 runs to 12 residues. This CDR3 reads CSVEDQGEELFF. DNA of the CDR3: TGCAGCGTTGAAGATCAAGGGGAGGAGCTGTTTTTT.

The gene calls are TRBV18 and TRBJ2-6; TRBD1 matches 8 bases. Germline values: CDR1 KGHSH, CDR2 LQKENI. The V and J ends lost 2 bases and 4 bases, in that order; junction bases with no gene match: 10. The CDR3 covers 18 residues. CDR3 in DNA: TGTGCCAGCTCACCAATAAGGACAGGGACGGCGGGGGCCAACGTCCTGACTTTC. Amino acids: CASSPIRTGTAGANVLTF.

The V and J genes are TRBV19 and TRBJ1-2, with D uncertain. The V and J ends lost 5 bases and 3 bases respectively, with 7 bases between them. This CDR3 comprises 12 residues. The germline gives CDR1 LNHDA, CDR2 SQIVND (reference sequence). The CDR3 DNA reads TGTGCCAGTAGTCCTCCGGACTATGGCTACACCTTC. This translates into CASSPPDYGYTF. The full variable domain, in which reference TRBV19 and TRBJ1-2 provide the parts outside the CDR3, is DGGITQSPKYLFRKEGQNVTLSCEQNLNHDAMYWYRQDPGQGLRLIYYSQIVNDFQKGDIAEGYSVSREKKESFPLTVTSAQKNPTAFYLCASSPPDYGYTFGSGTRLTVV.

The V gene is TRBV6-1, the J gene TRBJ1-2, with 8 bases fitting TRBD1. J lost 7 bases, V lost 7 bases, and 14 bases had no gene match. The CDR3 contains 15 residues. CDR1 is MNHNS and CDR2 is SASEGT in the germline V gene. This chain's CDR3 is CASTKISQGAGGYTF. The CDR3 region has the DNA TGTGCCAGCACTAAAATCTCCCAGGGGGCGGGTGGCTACACCTTC.

A word on this clone: A junction end diverges from the germline sequence, so it may reflect a read error. V usage is TRBV7-9 and J usage is TRBJ2-7; TRBD1 might be the D (6 bases). Germline V gene lookup returns CDR1 SEHNR and CDR2 FQNEAQ (reference sequence). The CDR3 spans 14 residues. In DNA form, the CDR3 reads TGTTCCAGCAGCCCCTCCTGGGGACATTCCTTGATGTACTTC. Protein sequence: CSSSPSWGHSLMYF.

J is TRBJ2-2 and V is TRBV6-1; tentatively, D is TRBD1 (5 bases). Germline CDR1 is MNHNS and CDR2 is SASEGT. The CDR3 is made up of 14 amino acids. V lost 7 bases, J lost 0 bases, and 9 bases lay in between. DNA of the CDR3: TGTGCCAGCAACCAGGGCGCGAACACCGGGGAGCTGTTTTTT. This translates into CASNQGANTGELFF.

V usage is TRBV5-4 and J usage is TRBJ2-2; 14 bases are a match to TRBD2. Trimming took 5 bases from V and 6 from J; bases not matched to a gene: 9. CDR1 is SGHNT, CDR2 YYREEE, per germline (reference sequence). CDR3 length equals 17 residues. This CDR3 reads CASRDGTSGRTSGELFF. The DNA for the CDR3 is TGTGCCAGCAGGGATGGGACTAGCGGGAGAACTTCCGGGGAGCTGTTTTTT.

This chain joins TRBV27 and TRBJ2-7; 8 bases are a match to TRBD2. V lost 5 bases, J lost 2 bases, and 5 bases stayed unmatched. CDR1 and CDR2 from the germline V gene are MNHEY and SMNVEV (reference sequence). The CDR3 is 14 residues long. The CDR3 region has the DNA TGTGCCAGCAGTCTTAGCGGGATAACCTACGAGCAGTACTTC. It codes for CASSLSGITYEQYF.

The chain recombines TRBV6-5 with TRBJ1-2, with a tentative D call TRBD1 (5 bases). This CDR3 has 15 amino acids. From germline, CDR1 is MNHEY and CDR2 SVGAGI. V lost 6 bases and J lost 5, with 19 bases in between. The CDR3 DNA sequence: TGTGCCAGCAGCCACACCCGGGGGAACGCGTATGGCTACACCTTC. This encodes CASSHTRGNAYGYTF.

V is TRBV6-1 and J is TRBJ2-5; TRBD2 matches at 7 bases. J gave up 5 bases and V 8 bases, and 14 bases lay outside the gene matches. CDR3 size: 15 residues. The germline gives CDR1 MNHNS, CDR2 SASEGT. The CDR3, as DNA: TGTGCCAGCTCCTCTTGGGGGGGAGAAGTGGAGACCCAGTACTTC. This gives the protein CASSSWGGEVETQYF.